The rows below give T cell receptor beta chains drawn from one sample of a study of Ad26.COV2.S vaccination and SARS-CoV-2 variants. Assay used: immunoSEQ multiplex PCR; TCRdb lists only in-frame clones, some missing. The data hold some 320,000 clones, with 70% to 90% observed a single time. The specimen comprised peripheral blood, sampled in a trial of Ad26.COV2.S vaccine versus placebo. The source is a person between 18 and 60 years old who received the Ad26.COV2.S COVID-19 vaccine or a placebo. The CDR3 runs from the conserved cysteine through the conserved F or W. Fields, in order: V gene, clone size, D gene, CDR3 length, J gene, CDR3 protein, CDR3 DNA. A D gene is named only where the DNA matches it firmly. The size field is filled for only some rows; it gives once, few, many or a size class.

v_gene: TRBV19
abundance: .
d_gene: .
len: 14
j_gene: TRBJ1-6
CDR3aa: CASSRGAQLAPLHF
CDR3nt: TGTGCCAGTAGTAGGGGGGCCCAATTGGCACCCCTCCACTTT

v_gene: TRBV5-1
abundance: .
d_gene: .
len: 15
j_gene: TRBJ1-3
CDR3aa: CASSPTGESGNTIYF
CDR3nt: TGCGCCAGCAGCCCGACGGGGGAGTCTGGAAACACCATATATTTT

v_gene: TRBV6-1
abundance: .
d_gene: TRBD1
len: 15
j_gene: TRBJ2-7
CDR3aa: CASSEWGGQGYEQYF
CDR3nt: TGTGCCAGCAGTGAGTGGGGGGGACAGGGCTACGAGCAGTACTTC

v_gene: TRBV11-2
abundance: .
d_gene: .
len: 15
j_gene: TRBJ2-3
CDR3aa: CASSFVRLASDTQYF
CDR3nt: TGTGCCAGCAGCTTTGTTCGGCTAGCGTCAGATACGCAGTATTTT

v_gene: TRBV28
abundance: .
d_gene: TRBD1
len: 14
j_gene: TRBJ1-1
CDR3aa: CASSHPQGRTEAFF
CDR3nt: TGTGCCAGCAGTCACCCACAGGGGAGGACTGAAGCTTTCTTT

v_gene: TRBV5-5
abundance: .
d_gene: .
len: 15
j_gene: TRBJ1-1
CDR3aa: CASSLVGNMNTEAFF
CDR3nt: TGTGCCAGCAGCTTGGTGGGGAACATGAACACTGAAGCTTTCTTT

v_gene: TRBV4-1
abundance: .
d_gene: .
len: 14
j_gene: TRBJ2-7
CDR3aa: CASSQPGFGYEQYF
CDR3nt: TGCGCCAGCAGCCAACCCGGGTTCGGCTACGAGCAGTACTTC

v_gene: TRBV21-1
abundance: .
d_gene: .
len: 16
j_gene: TRBJ2-3
CDR3aa: CASSKEGGESTDTQYF
CDR3nt: TGTGCCAGCAGCAAAGAAGGCGGGGAGAGCACAGATACGCAGTATTTT

v_gene: TRBV7-8
abundance: .
d_gene: .
len: 14
j_gene: TRBJ1-3
CDR3aa: CASTPTGGGNTIYF
CDR3nt: TGTGCCAGCACCCCTACTGGGGGCGGAAACACCATATATTTT

v_gene: TRBV29-1
abundance: few
d_gene: .
len: 16
j_gene: TRBJ2-1
CDR3aa: CSVGAIREGRGNEQFF
CDR3nt: TGCAGCGTGGGGGCTATCCGGGAAGGAAGGGGCAATGAGCAGTTCTTC

v_gene: TRBV28
abundance: .
d_gene: .
len: 14
j_gene: TRBJ1-4
CDR3aa: CASREGRANEKLFF
CDR3nt: TGTGCCAGCCGGGAAGGACGGGCGAATGAAAAACTGTTTTTT

v_gene: TRBV11-2
abundance: few
d_gene: TRBD2
len: 14
j_gene: TRBJ2-5
CDR3aa: CASRASGGQETQYF
CDR3nt: TGTGCCAGCAGGGCCAGCGGGGGCCAAGAGACCCAGTACTTC

v_gene: TRBV21-1
abundance: .
d_gene: .
len: 16
j_gene: TRBJ2-7
CDR3aa: CASSKPRGQPGYEQYF
CDR3nt: TGTGCCAGCAGCAAACCCCGGGGCCAACCGGGCTACGAGCAGTACTTC

v_gene: TRBV2
abundance: once
d_gene: .
len: 19
j_gene: TRBJ2-4
CDR3aa: CASSERRQGGSSGKNIQYF
CDR3nt: TGTGCCAGCAGTGAAAGGCGACAGGGAGGGAGCTCGGGCAAAAACATTCAGTACTTC

v_gene: TRBV28
abundance: .
d_gene: TRBD1
len: 15
j_gene: TRBJ1-4
CDR3aa: CASSPITGGIEKLFF
CDR3nt: TGTGCCAGCAGTCCCATAACAGGGGGCATTGAAAAACTGTTTTTT

v_gene: TRBV6-2/TRBV6-3
abundance: .
d_gene: .
len: 12
j_gene: TRBJ1-2
CDR3aa: CASSKNNNRAHF
CDR3nt: TGTGCCAGCAGCAAAAATAACAACCGGGCCCACTTC

v_gene: TRBV6-2/TRBV6-3
abundance: .
d_gene: .
len: 15
j_gene: TRBJ2-7
CDR3aa: CASSYSKQGSYEQYF
CDR3nt: TGTGCCAGCAGTTACTCGAAACAAGGGTCCTACGAGCAGTACTTC

v_gene: TRBV30
abundance: once
d_gene: TRBD1
len: 13
j_gene: TRBJ1-1
CDR3aa: CAWDRVRNTEAFF
CDR3nt: TGTGCCTGGGACAGGGTCAGGAACACTGAAGCTTTCTTT

v_gene: TRBV6-5
abundance: .
d_gene: TRBD1
len: 13
j_gene: TRBJ1-1
CDR3aa: CASSADRGTEAFF
CDR3nt: TGTGCCAGCAGCGCGGACAGGGGGACTGAAGCTTTCTTT

v_gene: TRBV28
abundance: .
d_gene: TRBD1
len: 17
j_gene: TRBJ1-2
CDR3aa: CASRTTHRGVDEYGYTF
CDR3nt: TGTGCCAGCAGGACAACCCACAGGGGGGTAGATGAATATGGCTACACCTTC

v_gene: TRBV13
abundance: .
d_gene: .
len: 15
j_gene: TRBJ2-1
CDR3aa: CASSAAGSPLDEQFF
CDR3nt: TGTGCCAGCAGCGCGGCCGGGTCCCCCTTGGATGAGCAGTTCTTC

v_gene: TRBV2
abundance: .
d_gene: .
len: 13
j_gene: TRBJ1-3
CDR3aa: CASSRGLGNTIYF
CDR3nt: TGTGCCAGCTCCCGAGGGCTTGGAAACACCATATATTTT

v_gene: TRBV6-4
abundance: many
d_gene: .
len: 13
j_gene: TRBJ2-3
CDR3aa: CASSDGGSDTQYF
CDR3nt: TGTGCCAGCAGTGACGGGGGATCAGATACGCAGTATTTT

v_gene: TRBV9
abundance: .
d_gene: .
len: 14
j_gene: TRBJ2-3
CDR3aa: CASTLTGRTDTQYF
CDR3nt: TGTGCCAGCACCCTAACCGGGCGCACAGATACGCAGTATTTT

v_gene: TRBV7-8
abundance: .
d_gene: TRBD2
len: 12
j_gene: TRBJ2-5
CDR3aa: CASSRGGETQYF
CDR3nt: TGTGCCAGCAGTCGGGGGGGCGAGACCCAGTACTTC

v_gene: TRBV23-1
abundance: .
d_gene: .
len: 12
j_gene: TRBJ2-5
CDR3aa: CASLQWWETQYF
CDR3nt: TGCGCCAGCCTACAATGGTGGGAGACCCAGTACTTC

v_gene: TRBV7-8
abundance: .
d_gene: TRBD1
len: 14
j_gene: TRBJ1-1
CDR3aa: CASSSTGGDTEAFF
CDR3nt: TGTGCCAGCAGCTCGACAGGGGGAGACACTGAAGCTTTCTTT

v_gene: TRBV11-3
abundance: .
d_gene: TRBD1
len: 13
j_gene: TRBJ2-7
CDR3aa: CASSPGTGKEQYF
CDR3nt: TGTGCCAGCAGCCCCGGGACAGGCAAAGAGCAGTACTTC

v_gene: TRBV9
abundance: .
d_gene: .
len: 12
j_gene: TRBJ2-2
CDR3aa: CASSVYTGELFF
CDR3nt: TGTGCCAGCAGCGTTTACACCGGGGAGCTGTTTTTT

v_gene: TRBV2
abundance: .
d_gene: .
len: 14
j_gene: TRBJ2-2
CDR3aa: CASRASADTGELFF
CDR3nt: TGTGCCAGCAGGGCTAGCGCGGATACCGGGGAGCTGTTTTTT

v_gene: TRBV5-4
abundance: .
d_gene: .
len: 15
j_gene: TRBJ1-3
CDR3aa: CASSYDRTPGNTIYF
CDR3nt: TGTGCCAGCAGCTACGACAGGACCCCTGGAAACACCATATATTTT

v_gene: TRBV30
abundance: .
d_gene: .
len: 13
j_gene: TRBJ1-1
CDR3aa: CAWRGPGFTEAFF
CDR3nt: TGTGCCTGGAGAGGCCCGGGGTTCACTGAAGCTTTCTTT

v_gene: TRBV2
abundance: once
d_gene: .
len: 14
j_gene: TRBJ1-5
CDR3aa: CASSEQVSNQPQHF
CDR3nt: TGTGCCAGCAGTGAACAGGTTAGCAATCAGCCCCAGCATTTT

v_gene: TRBV5-1
abundance: .
d_gene: .
len: 15
j_gene: TRBJ2-5
CDR3aa: CASSPTSQAGETQYF
CDR3nt: TGCGCCAGCAGCCCCACATCACAGGCGGGGGAGACCCAGTACTTC

v_gene: TRBV10-1
abundance: .
d_gene: .
len: 14
j_gene: TRBJ1-3
CDR3aa: CASSDGFSGNTIYF
CDR3nt: TGCGCCAGCAGTGATGGATTTTCTGGAAACACCATATATTTT

v_gene: TRBV7-8
abundance: .
d_gene: TRBD1
len: 18
j_gene: TRBJ2-2
CDR3aa: CASSLSDRGRRITGELFF
CDR3nt: TGTGCCAGCAGCTTAAGTGACAGGGGGCGCCGGATCACCGGGGAGCTGTTTTTT

v_gene: TRBV18
abundance: .
d_gene: .
len: 15
j_gene: TRBJ1-2
CDR3aa: CASSPTPIPSNGYTF
CDR3nt: TGTGCCAGCTCACCTACCCCCATCCCTTCAAATGGCTACACCTTC

v_gene: TRBV20-1
abundance: once
d_gene: TRBD2
len: 16
j_gene: TRBJ2-1
CDR3aa: CSASRASGKSYNEQFF
CDR3nt: TGCAGTGCTAGTAGGGCTAGCGGGAAGTCCTACAATGAGCAGTTCTTC

v_gene: TRBV5-1
abundance: once
d_gene: .
len: 15
j_gene: TRBJ2-3
CDR3aa: CASSTDSPETDTQYF
CDR3nt: TGCGCCAGCAGCACGGACTCTCCCGAAACAGATACGCAGTATTTT

v_gene: TRBV20-1
abundance: .
d_gene: .
len: 14
j_gene: TRBJ2-1
CDR3aa: CSASEGWGNNEQFF
CDR3nt: TGCAGTGCTAGTGAGGGGTGGGGGAACAATGAGCAGTTCTTC

v_gene: TRBV3-1/TRBV3-2
abundance: .
d_gene: .
len: 16
j_gene: TRBJ2-3
CDR3aa: CASSQESGRWGDTQYF
CDR3nt: TGTGCCAGCAGCCAAGAAAGCGGGCGGTGGGGAGATACGCAGTATTTT

v_gene: TRBV5-1
abundance: .
d_gene: .
len: 15
j_gene: TRBJ2-1
CDR3aa: CASSLGIVSYNEQFF
CDR3nt: TGCGCCAGCAGCTTGGGGATCGTCTCCTACAATGAGCAGTTCTTC

v_gene: TRBV19
abundance: few
d_gene: .
len: 12
j_gene: TRBJ2-1
CDR3aa: CASSVHRYSQFF
CDR3nt: TGTGCCAGTAGTGTCCACAGGTACTCCCAGTTCTTC

v_gene: TRBV4-2
abundance: .
d_gene: .
len: 13
j_gene: TRBJ1-2
CDR3aa: CASSQVVGHHYTF
CDR3nt: TGTGCCAGCAGCCAAGTGGTAGGGCACCATTACACCTTC

v_gene: TRBV5-5
abundance: .
d_gene: .
len: 14
j_gene: TRBJ1-4
CDR3aa: CASSLGMTNEKLFF
CDR3nt: TGTGCCAGCAGCTTGGGAATGACTAATGAAAAACTGTTTTTT

v_gene: TRBV11-3
abundance: .
d_gene: TRBD1
len: 15
j_gene: TRBJ2-2
CDR3aa: CASSTGQGHTGELFF
CDR3nt: TGTGCCAGCAGCACGGGACAGGGGCACACCGGGGAGCTGTTTTTT

v_gene: TRBV5-6
abundance: .
d_gene: .
len: 15
j_gene: TRBJ2-4
CDR3aa: CASRYNRVDKNIQYF
CDR3nt: TGTGCCAGCAGGTATAACAGGGTCGACAAAAACATTCAGTACTTC

v_gene: TRBV3-1/TRBV3-2
abundance: .
d_gene: TRBD1
len: 17
j_gene: TRBJ2-7
CDR3aa: CASSQDRVRDRDYEQYF
CDR3nt: TGTGCCAGCAGCCAAGATCGCGTCCGGGACAGGGACTACGAGCAGTACTTC

v_gene: TRBV19
abundance: .
d_gene: .
len: 15
j_gene: TRBJ1-4
CDR3aa: CASSSDWGEDEKLFF
CDR3nt: TGTGCCAGTAGTTCCGACTGGGGGGAAGATGAAAAACTGTTTTTT

v_gene: TRBV5-1
abundance: .
d_gene: TRBD1
len: 16
j_gene: TRBJ1-1
CDR3aa: CASSLGQGLSDTEAFF
CDR3nt: TGCGCCAGCAGCCTTGGACAGGGTCTCAGTGACACTGAAGCTTTCTTT

v_gene: TRBV7-9
abundance: .
d_gene: .
len: 13
j_gene: TRBJ2-1
CDR3aa: CASSLYSGNEQFF
CDR3nt: TGTGCCAGCAGCTTATATTCCGGCAATGAGCAGTTCTTC

v_gene: TRBV6-4
abundance: .
d_gene: TRBD2
len: 15
j_gene: TRBJ2-1
CDR3aa: CASSELAGGSNEQFF
CDR3nt: TGTGCCAGCAGTGAGTTAGCGGGGGGGTCCAATGAGCAGTTCTTC

v_gene: TRBV11-1
abundance: .
d_gene: .
len: 14
j_gene: TRBJ2-7
CDR3aa: CASSLLSGNYEQYF
CDR3nt: TGTGCCAGCAGCTTACTCTCAGGGAACTACGAGCAGTACTTC